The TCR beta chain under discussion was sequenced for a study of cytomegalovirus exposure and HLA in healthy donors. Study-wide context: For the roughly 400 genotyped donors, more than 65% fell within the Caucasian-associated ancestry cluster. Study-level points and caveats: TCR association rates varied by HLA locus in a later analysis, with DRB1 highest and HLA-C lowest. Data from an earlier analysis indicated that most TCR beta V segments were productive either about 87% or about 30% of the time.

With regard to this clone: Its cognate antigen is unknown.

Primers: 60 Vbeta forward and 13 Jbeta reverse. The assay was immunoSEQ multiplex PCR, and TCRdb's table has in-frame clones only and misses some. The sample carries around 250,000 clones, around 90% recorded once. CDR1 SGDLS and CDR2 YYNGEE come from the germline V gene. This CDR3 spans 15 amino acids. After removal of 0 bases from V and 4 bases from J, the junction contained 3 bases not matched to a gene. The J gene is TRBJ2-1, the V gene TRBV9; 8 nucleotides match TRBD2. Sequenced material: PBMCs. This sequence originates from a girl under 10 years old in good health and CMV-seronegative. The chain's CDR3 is CASSVVAGGYNEQFF. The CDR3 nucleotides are TGTGCCAGCAGCGTAGTGGCGGGGGGATACAATGAGCAGTTCTTC.